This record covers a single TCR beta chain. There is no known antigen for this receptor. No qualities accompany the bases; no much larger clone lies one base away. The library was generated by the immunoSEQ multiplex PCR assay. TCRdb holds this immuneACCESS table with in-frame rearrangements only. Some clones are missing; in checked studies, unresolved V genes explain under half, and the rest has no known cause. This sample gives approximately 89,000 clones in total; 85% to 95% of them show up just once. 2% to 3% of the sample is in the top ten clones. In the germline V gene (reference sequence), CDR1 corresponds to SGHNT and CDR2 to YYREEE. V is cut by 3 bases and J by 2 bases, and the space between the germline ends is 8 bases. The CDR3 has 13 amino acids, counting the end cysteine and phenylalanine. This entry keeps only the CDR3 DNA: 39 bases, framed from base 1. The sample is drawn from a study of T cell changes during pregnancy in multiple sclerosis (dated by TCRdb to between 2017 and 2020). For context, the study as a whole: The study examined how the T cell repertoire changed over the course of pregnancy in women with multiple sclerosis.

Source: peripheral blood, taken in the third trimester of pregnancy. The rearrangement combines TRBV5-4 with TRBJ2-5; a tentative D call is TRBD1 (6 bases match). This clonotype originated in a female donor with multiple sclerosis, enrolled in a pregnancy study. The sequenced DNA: TGTGCCAGCAGCTCGACAGGTCAAGAGACCCAGTACTTC. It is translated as CASSSTGQETQYF. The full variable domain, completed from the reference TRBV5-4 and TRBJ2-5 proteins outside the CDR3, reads ETGVTQSPTHLIKTRGQQVTLRCSSQSGHNTVSWYQQALGQGPQFIFQYYREEENGRGNFPPRFSGLQFPNYSSELNVNALELDDSALYLCASSSTGQETQYFGPGTRLLVL.